These 6 T cell receptor beta chains were sequenced from one sample in a study of blood T cell repertoires in COVID-19 (dated by TCRdb to 2018 to 2021). Receptor libraries were prepared by the immunoSEQ multiplex PCR assay. TCRdb's version of the immuneACCESS table is confined to in-frame rearrangements and falls short of the full clone set. An unresolved V gene accounts for under half of the shortfall where checked; the remainder is of unknown origin. The sample yields 130,000 to 150,000 clones; over 70% were counted once. Of the sample, 1.5% to 2% falls within the top ten clones. Sequencing used peripheral blood. The receptor set was obtained from a woman aged 45-59 years with acute or convalescent COVID-19.

DNA of the CDR3: TGTGCCAGCAGCCATCTAGCGGGGGGTAACCAAGAGACCCAGTACTTC. Encoded protein: CASSHLAGGNQETQYF. The rearrangement joins TRBV5-4 to TRBJ2-5; 11 nucleotides line up with TRBD2. CDR1 SGHNT and CDR2 YYREEE come from the germline V gene (reference sequence). There are 16 residues in the CDR3. Trimming took 4 bases from V and 0 from J; bases not matched to a gene: 5.

This chain joins TRBV5-1 and TRBJ2-1; the D gene is possibly TRBD2 (6 bases). Germline V CDR1 and CDR2: SGHRS, YFSETQ. Trimming pared 7 bases from V and 2 bases from J, leaving 16 bases between. This CDR3 comprises 15 residues. CDR3 protein: CASSSWDSPYNEQFF. The DNA of the CDR3 is TGCGCCAGCTCTTCTTGGGACTCCCCCTACAATGAGCAGTTCTTC. The full variable domain, with the rest looked up from reference TRBV5-1 and TRBJ2-1, is KAGVTQTPRYLIKTRGQQVTLSCSPISGHRSVSWYQQTPGQGLQFLFEYFSETQRNKGNFPGRFSGRQFSNSRSEMNVSTLELGDSALYLCASSSWDSPYNEQFFGPGTRLTVL.

The CDR3 protein is CAWRRWTVGFGYTF. The CDR3 bases are TGTGCCTGGAGGCGGTGGACAGTCGGGTTTGGCTACACCTTC. This rearrangement joins TRBV30 to TRBJ1-2, with D possibly being TRBD1 (6 bases). The CDR3 runs 14 residues. Between the trimmed V and J ends, which lost 3 bases and 7 bases, there was a span of 18 bases. In germline, CDR1 is GTSNPN, CDR2 SVGIG (reference sequence).

This chain uses TRBV9 with TRBJ2-1, with 8 bases aligning to TRBD1. Per the germline V gene, CDR1 is SGDLS and CDR2 is YYNGEE. This CDR3 is 16 amino acids long. V trimming: 3 bases; J trimming: 5 bases; junction bases outside the gene matches: 10. The CDR3 protein is CASSALDTGGNNEQFF. CDR3 in DNA: TGTGCCAGCAGCGCCCTGGACACAGGGGGGAACAATGAGCAGTTCTTC. Using reference TRBV9 and TRBJ2-1 for the parts outside the CDR3, the full variable domain is DSGVTQTPKHLITATGQRVTLRCSPRSGDLSVYWYQQSLDQGLQFLIQYYNGEERAKGNILERFSAQQFPDLHSELNLSSLELGDSALYFCASSALDTGGNNEQFFGPGTRLTVL.

This chain uses TRBV5-4 with TRBJ2-7; 7 positions match TRBD2. Germline values: CDR1 SGHNT, CDR2 YYREEE (reference sequence). There are 14 residues in the CDR3. Trimming removed 1 base from V and 2 bases from J; junction bases left unmatched: 3. The CDR3 region has the DNA TGTGCCAGCAGCTTGAGCGGGACGACCTACGAGCAGTACTTC. Residues: CASSLSGTTYEQYF.

The genes are TRBV5-8 and TRBJ2-7, with 7 bases fitting TRBD1. Germline V gene sequence: CDR1 SGHTS, CDR2 YDEGEE. J gave up 5 bases and V 4 bases, and 12 bases lay outside the gene matches. The length of the CDR3 is 15 residues. The CDR3 is CASSQPGQLGHEQYF. CDR3 nucleotides: TGTGCCAGCAGCCAGCCGGGACAGCTTGGTCACGAGCAGTACTTC.